This TCR beta chain appears in the sequencing data of a study of T cells in Graves' hyperthyroidism and ophthalmopathy. Study-level results: Blood also carried most thyroid clonotypes expanded above 0.001.

Patients aged 18 to 65 had newly diagnosed hyperthyroidism lasting under 2 months. Clinical symptoms, serum thyroxine and TRAb, thyroid ultrasound and orbital computed tomography were used for the diagnoses. As to this clonotype: What it binds is not known.

The CDR3 length is 13 residues. Germline V lookup: CDR1 DFQATT, CDR2 SNEGSKA (reference sequence). V dropped 7 bases and J dropped 3 bases, with 14 bases sitting between them. Template material for amplifying TCR beta CDR3 regions consisted of RNA transcripts. HTBI primers were used for first-round RT-PCR of the TCR CDR3. TCRdb processed the multiplex PCR reads anew with MiXCR; each CDR3 protein has one entry. Seen here are more than 600,000 distinct CDR3 sequences, less than 20% observed once, and the top ten hold under 8.5%. What was sequenced was blood. The receptor was isolated from a man aged 18 to 29 with Graves' hyperthyroidism. The chain combines TRBV20-1 with TRBJ2-3; the D gene is possibly TRBD1 (6 bases). CDR3 sequence (DNA): TGCAGTGGAGGGGGAACCTGGACAGATACGCAGTATTTT. It encodes CSGGGTWTDTQYF.